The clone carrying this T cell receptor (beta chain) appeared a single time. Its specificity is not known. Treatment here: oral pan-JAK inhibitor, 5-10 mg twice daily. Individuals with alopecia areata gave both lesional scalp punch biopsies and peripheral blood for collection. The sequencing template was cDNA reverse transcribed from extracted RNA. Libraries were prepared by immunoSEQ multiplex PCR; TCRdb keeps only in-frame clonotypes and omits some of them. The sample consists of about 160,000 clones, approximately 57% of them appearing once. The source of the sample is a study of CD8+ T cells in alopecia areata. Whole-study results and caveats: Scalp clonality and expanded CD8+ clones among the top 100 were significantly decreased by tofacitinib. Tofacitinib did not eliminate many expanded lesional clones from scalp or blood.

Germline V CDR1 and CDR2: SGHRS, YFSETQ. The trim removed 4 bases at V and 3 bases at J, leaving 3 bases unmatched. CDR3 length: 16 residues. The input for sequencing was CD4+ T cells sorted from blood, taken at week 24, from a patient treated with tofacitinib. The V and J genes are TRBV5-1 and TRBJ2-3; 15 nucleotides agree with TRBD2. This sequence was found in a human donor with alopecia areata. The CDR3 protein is CASSPGLAGGTDTQYF. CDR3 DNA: TGCGCCAGCAGCCCCGGACTAGCGGGGGGGACAGATACGCAGTATTTT. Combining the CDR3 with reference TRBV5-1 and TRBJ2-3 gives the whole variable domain KAGVTQTPRYLIKTRGQQVTLSCSPISGHRSVSWYQQTPGQGLQFLFEYFSETQRNKGNFPGRFSGRQFSNSRSEMNVSTLELGDSALYLCASSPGLAGGTDTQYFGPGTRLTVL.